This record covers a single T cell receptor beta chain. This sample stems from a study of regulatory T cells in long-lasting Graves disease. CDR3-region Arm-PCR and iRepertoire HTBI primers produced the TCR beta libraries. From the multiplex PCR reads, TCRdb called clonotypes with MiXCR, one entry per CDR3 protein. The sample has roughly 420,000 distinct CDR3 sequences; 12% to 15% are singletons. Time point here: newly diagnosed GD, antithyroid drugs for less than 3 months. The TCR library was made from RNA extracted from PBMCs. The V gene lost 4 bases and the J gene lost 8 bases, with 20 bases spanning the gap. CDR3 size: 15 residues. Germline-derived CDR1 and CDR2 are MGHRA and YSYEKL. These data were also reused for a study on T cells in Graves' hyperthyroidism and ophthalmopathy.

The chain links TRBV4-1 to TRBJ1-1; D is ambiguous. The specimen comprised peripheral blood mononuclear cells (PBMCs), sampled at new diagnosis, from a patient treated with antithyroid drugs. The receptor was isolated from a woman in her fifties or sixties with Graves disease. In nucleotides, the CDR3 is TGCGCCAGCAGCCCCGCCCCTACAGATGTGGTCGAAGCTTTCTTT. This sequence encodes CASSPAPTDVVEAFF.